Listed here are 5 T cell receptor beta chains from one sample, sequenced in a study of shared clonotypes between healthy human individuals. Clones were sequenced by immunoSEQ multiplex PCR, and TCRdb holds only the in-frame ones, with some missing. The data hold over 2 million clones, with 90% to 95% observed a single time. The sample taken for sequencing was naive CD4+ T cells sorted from blood. Subset specified: CD45RA+ positively selected. These receptors all stem from a man in his late teens or twenties in good health.

V usage is TRBV27 and J usage is TRBJ2-2; TRBD1 agrees at 7 bases. Unmatched junction bases numbered 7, after V lost 4 bases and J lost 5 bases. The CDR3 consists of 15 residues. Germline CDR1 is MNHEY and CDR2 is SMNVEV (reference sequence). CDR3 DNA sequence: TGTGCCAGCAGTTACAGGGGACCGGATACCGGGGAGCTGTTTTTT. The encoded protein is CASSYRGPDTGELFF.

The chain couples TRBV18 to TRBJ2-3, with TRBD2 matching over 10 bases. This CDR3 region has 15 residues. Germline V gene sequence: CDR1 KGHSH, CDR2 LQKENI. V dropped 2 bases and J dropped 5; count of bases not matched to a gene: 4. CDR3 residues: CASSPGAGGRDTQYF. The CDR3 DNA reads as TGTGCCAGCTCACCAGGAGCGGGAGGGAGAGATACGCAGTATTTT. Variable domain in full (rest from reference TRBV18 and TRBJ2-3): NAGVMQNPRHLVRRRGQEARLRCSPMKGHSHVYWYRQLPEEGLKFMVYLQKENIIDESGMPKERFSAEFPKEGPSILRIQQVVRGDSAAYFCASSPGAGGRDTQYFGPGTRLTVL.

V gene TRBV4-1 combines with J gene TRBJ2-7; D gene ambiguous. CDR3 length: 15 residues. Germline V gives CDR1 MGHRA, CDR2 YSYEKL. With 0 bases removed from V and 3 bases from J, the gap between germline ends came to 12 bases. CDR3 bases: TGCGCCAGCAGCCAAGATCGGGTCATACTCTACGAGCAGTACTTC. Its translation is CASSQDRVILYEQYF.

The chain combines TRBV4-1 with TRBJ1-3, with D unresolved. Looked up from germline, CDR1 is MGHRA and CDR2 is YSYEKL. There are 13 residues in the CDR3. The V gene lost 1 base and the J gene lost 3 bases, with 4 bases spanning the gap. This CDR3 reads CASSQADGNTIYF. DNA for the CDR3: TGCGCCAGCAGCCAAGCTGATGGAAACACCATATATTTT.

The gene calls are TRBV11-2 and TRBJ2-3; D is unclear. In germline, CDR1 is SGHAT, CDR2 FQNNGV. The CDR3 is made up of 11 amino acids. V was pared by 8 bases and J by 8 bases, with 11 bases between. The CDR3 DNA reads as TGTGCCAGCGGGGAATGGGGTACGCAGTATTTT. Its protein product is CASGEWGTQYF.